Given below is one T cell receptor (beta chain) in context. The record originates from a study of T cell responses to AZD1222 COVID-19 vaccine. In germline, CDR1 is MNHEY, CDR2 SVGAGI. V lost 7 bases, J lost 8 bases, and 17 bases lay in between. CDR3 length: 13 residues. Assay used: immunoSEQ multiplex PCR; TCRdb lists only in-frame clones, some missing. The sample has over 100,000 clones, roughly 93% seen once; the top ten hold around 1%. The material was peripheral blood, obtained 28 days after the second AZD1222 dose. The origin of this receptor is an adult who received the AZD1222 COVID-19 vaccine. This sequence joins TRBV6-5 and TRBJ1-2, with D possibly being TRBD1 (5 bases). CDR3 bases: TGTGCCAGCACTACCCCGGGGCAGGAGGGCTACACCTTC. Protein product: CASTTPGQEGYTF.